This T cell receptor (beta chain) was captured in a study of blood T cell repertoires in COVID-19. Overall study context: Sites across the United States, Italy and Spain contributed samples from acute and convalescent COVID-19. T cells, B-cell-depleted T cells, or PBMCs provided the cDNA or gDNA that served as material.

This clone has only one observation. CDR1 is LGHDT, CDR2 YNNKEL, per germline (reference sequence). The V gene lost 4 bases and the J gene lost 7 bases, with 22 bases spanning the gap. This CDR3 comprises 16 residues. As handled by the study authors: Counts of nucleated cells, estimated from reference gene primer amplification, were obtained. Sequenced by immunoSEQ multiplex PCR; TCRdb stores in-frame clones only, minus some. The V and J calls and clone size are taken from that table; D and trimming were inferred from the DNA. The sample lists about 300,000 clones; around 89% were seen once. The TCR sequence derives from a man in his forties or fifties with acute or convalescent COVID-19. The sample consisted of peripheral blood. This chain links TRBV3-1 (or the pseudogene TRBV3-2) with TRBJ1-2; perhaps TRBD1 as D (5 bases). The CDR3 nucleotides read TGTGCCAGCAGCCTTCCTGGGACTCCCGCCCGAGGTGGCTACACCTTC. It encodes CASSLPGTPARGGYTF.